The 6 T cell receptor beta chains in this list originate from one sample, sequenced in a study of beta chain features in type 1 diabetes. Expressed TCRB transcripts were sequenced after all isolated RNA was converted to cDNA. Sequencing was performed with immunoSEQ multiplex PCR; in TCRdb, only in-frame clones are kept and a portion is missing. Here the sample spans approximately 44,000 clones, 51% being singletons. The material sequenced was Tregs from blood. The receptors shown here come from a woman aged 18-35 years in good health.

This clone has more than one count but fewer than ten. The CDR3 nucleotides are TGCGCCAGCAGTGGAGGAAGCTATGGCTACACCTTC. As protein: CASSGGSYGYTF. V gene TRBV10-1 combines with J gene TRBJ1-2; unclear D gene. The CDR3 is made up of 12 amino acids. Germline V gene sequence: CDR1 WNHNN, CDR2 SYGVQD (reference sequence). The germline V and J ends were trimmed by 4 bases and 4 bases, with 7 bases remaining between them.

The V call is TRBV7-9, the J call TRBJ2-5, with 9 bases matching TRBD1. CDR3 length: 14 amino acids. The J segment lost 5 bases and the V segment lost 5 bases, leaving 6 bases of the junction unmatched. The germline gives CDR1 SEHNR, CDR2 FQNEAQ (reference sequence). CDR3 protein: CASSGTDRGETQYF. The CDR3 coding sequence is TGTGCCAGCAGCGGGACCGACAGGGGGGAGACCCAGTACTTC.

The chain joins TRBV6-5 to TRBJ1-1, with 8 bases lining up with TRBD1. From germline, CDR1 is MNHEY and CDR2 SVGAGI. The CDR3 is 15 residues long. After removal of 0 bases from V and 5 bases from J, the junction contained 5 bases not matched to a gene. This CDR3 is CASSYSPGGRTEAFF. Written as DNA, the CDR3 is TGTGCCAGCAGTTACTCTCCAGGGGGCAGGACTGAAGCTTTCTTT.

V usage is TRBV6-5 and J usage is TRBJ1-2, with 9 bases lining up with TRBD1. CDR3 length: 15 amino acids. The germline gives CDR1 MNHEY, CDR2 SVGAGI. V trimming: 0 bases; J trimming: 5 bases; junction bases outside the gene matches: 4. CDR3: CASSYSTGQGYGYTF. CDR3 nucleotides: TGTGCCAGCAGTTACTCGACCGGACAGGGGTATGGCTACACCTTC.

The chain joins TRBV27 to TRBJ2-1; tentative D call: TRBD2 (6 bases). V lost 0 bases, J lost 1 base, and 13 bases lay in between. This CDR3 contains 17 residues. Germline CDR1 reads MNHEY; CDR2 reads SMNVEV (reference sequence). The CDR3 bases are TGTGCCAGCAGTTTATCGTTGGCCCGGGGGTCCTACAATGAGCAGTTCTTC. It yields the protein CASSLSLARGSYNEQFF.

The chain recombines TRBV5-1 with TRBJ2-7; 10 bases match TRBD2. The CDR3 extends over 13 amino acids. The trim removed 6 bases at V and 3 bases at J, leaving 3 bases unmatched. CDR1 and CDR2 from the germline V gene are SGHRS and YFSETQ. The CDR3: CASTKREGYEQYF. DNA of the CDR3: TGCGCCAGCACAAAGCGGGAGGGCTACGAGCAGTACTTC.